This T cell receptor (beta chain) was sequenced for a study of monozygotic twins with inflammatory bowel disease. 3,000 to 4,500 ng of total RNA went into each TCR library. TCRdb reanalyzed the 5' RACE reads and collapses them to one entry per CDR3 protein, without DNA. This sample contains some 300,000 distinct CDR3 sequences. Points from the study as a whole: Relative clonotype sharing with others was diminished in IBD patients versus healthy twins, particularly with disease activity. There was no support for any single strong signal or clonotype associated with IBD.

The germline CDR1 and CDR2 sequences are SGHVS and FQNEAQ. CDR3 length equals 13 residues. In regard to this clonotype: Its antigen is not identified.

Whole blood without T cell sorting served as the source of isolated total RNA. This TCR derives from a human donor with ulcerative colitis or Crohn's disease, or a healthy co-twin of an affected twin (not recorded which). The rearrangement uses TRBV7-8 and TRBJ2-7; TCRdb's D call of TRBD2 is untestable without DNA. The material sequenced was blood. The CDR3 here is CASSWRGLYEQYF. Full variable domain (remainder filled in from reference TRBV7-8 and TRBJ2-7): GAGVSQSPRYKVAKRGQDVALRCDPISGHVSLFWYQQALGQGPEFLTYFQNEAQLDKSGLPSDRFFAERPEGSVSTLKIQRTQQEDSAVYLCASSWRGLYEQYFGPGTRLTVT.